A single sample gave rise to the 30 T cell receptor beta chains below, sequenced in a study of early T cells in non-severe SARS-CoV-2 infection (dated by TCRdb to the early 2020s). Libraries were made using 5' RACE. TCRdb shows the sequencer as NextSeq 500. Starting from the raw public reads, TCRdb applied fastp trimming at Q25, assembled clones with MiXCR and retained in-frame beta chains. One record per CDR3 amino acid sequence lists the most common genes and DNA. The table for this sample lists tens of thousands of distinct CDR3 sequences; over 10% of them were counted only once. The ten largest make up 1.1% of the sample. Sequenced material: whole blood. These receptors all stem from an adult who was a healthcare worker with PCR-confirmed SARS-CoV-2 infection or an uninfected control (not recorded which).

This clonotype was detected ten times or more. V usage is TRBV13 and J usage is TRBJ2-5; 8 bases map to TRBD2. The CDR3 runs to 15 residues. Germline loops: CDR1 PRHDT, CDR2 FYEKMQ (reference sequence). The junction had 11 bases not matched to a gene; V was cut back by 6 bases and J by 5 bases. The CDR3 here is CASSHPGLGMETQYF. CDR3 coding DNA: TGTGCCAGCAGTCACCCGGGACTAGGGATGGAGACCCAGTACTTC.

This clonotype was found many times. The genes are TRBV27 and TRBJ2-7; D unresolved. Germline CDR1 and CDR2: MNHEY and SMNVEV (reference sequence). Trimming removed 2 bases at V and 7 bases at J, with 6 bases between. The CDR3 is 11 amino acids. This CDR3 is CASSLGLEQYF. DNA of the CDR3: TGTGCCAGCAGTTTAGGGCTGGAGCAGTACTTC.

The sample holds a few counts of this clonotype. V gene TRBV6-4 combines with J gene TRBJ2-3, with D perhaps matching TRBD2 (6 bases). CDR3 length: 15 amino acids. Per germline, CDR1 MRHNA and CDR2 SNTAGT. Trimming took off 5 bases at V and 1 base at J, with 13 bases between the two ends. The CDR3 region has the DNA TGTGCCAGCAGTTTCTCTGGAGGGGGCACAGATACGCAGTATTTT. Its translation is CASSFSGGGTDTQYF.

In this sample, this clonotype turned up many times. The J gene is TRBJ2-3, the V gene TRBV12-3 or TRBV12-4; D unclear. V was shortened by 6 bases and J by 0 bases, with 7 bases between the two germline ends. This CDR3 has 13 residues. The CDR3 spells CASRIASTDTQYF. In DNA form, the CDR3 reads TGTGCCAGCAGGATAGCTAGCACAGATACGCAGTATTTT.

In this sample, this clonotype turned up many times. The chain links TRBV6-1 to TRBJ1-1; D may be TRBD1 (6 bases). Deletions cut 4 bases from V and 0 bases from J, with 12 bases between. CDR1 MNHNS and CDR2 SASEGT come from the germline V gene. The CDR3 loop spans 15 amino acids. CDR3 in amino acids: CASSAYRVMNTEAFF. In DNA, the CDR3 is TGTGCCAGCAGTGCGTACAGGGTAATGAACACTGAAGCTTTCTTT.

This clonotype was found many times. The chain combines TRBV6-2 or TRBV6-3 with TRBJ1-1; TRBD1 matches 8 bases. The CDR3 has 14 residues. With V trimmed by 4 bases and J by 9 bases, 10 bases remained unmatched. The V gene's germline CDR1 is MNHEY and CDR2 SVGEGT. In nucleotides, the CDR3 is TGTGCCAGCAGTTTCGGACAGGGAGGCTTTAAAGCTTTCTTT. Its translation is CASSFGQGGFKAFF.

This clonotype was counted at least ten times. The chain recombines TRBV20-1 with TRBJ2-1; D gene ambiguous. Germline CDR1 is DFQATT and CDR2 is SNEGSKA (reference sequence). V gave up 3 bases and J gave up 6 bases, with 0 bases separating them. This CDR3 spans 9 amino acids. The CDR3 nucleotides read TGCAGTGCTAGCAATGAGCAGTTCTTC. Its protein product is CSASNEQFF.

This chain joins TRBV29-1 and TRBJ2-1, with D uncertain. CDR3 length: 12 residues. The germline V gene encodes CDR1 SQVTM and CDR2 ANQGSEA. V was trimmed by 5 bases and J by 5 bases, leaving 10 bases between them. Here the CDR3 DNA reads TGCAGCGTTAGTCGGATTGACAATGAGCAGTTCTTC. Amino acids: CSVSRIDNEQFF.

This clonotype was recorded many times. The genes are TRBV6-2 or TRBV6-3 and TRBJ2-7; D is uncertain. Per the germline V gene, CDR1 is MNHEY and CDR2 is SVGEGT. Trimming cost V 2 bases and J 2 bases, with 4 bases left between them. The CDR3 has 12 amino acids. As DNA, the CDR3 is TGTGCCAGCAGTTACCCCGCCTACGAGCAGTACTTC. Translation: CASSYPAYEQYF.

There are many counts of this clonotype. The chain combines TRBV30 with TRBJ1-5; possibly TRBD1 for D (5 bases). CDR1 and CDR2 from the germline V gene are GTSNPN and SVGIG (reference sequence). The CDR3 extends over 17 amino acids. Deletions cut 2 bases from V and 4 bases from J, with 21 bases between. CDR3 nucleotides: TGTGCCTGGAGTCAGAGGACACTGGACGGATCAAATCAGCCCCAGCATTTT. As protein: CAWSQRTLDGSNQPQHF.

V is TRBV11-3 and J is TRBJ1-1, with a possible D match to TRBD1 (6 bases). The CDR3 has 13 residues. Between the trimmed V and J ends, which lost 1 base and 8 bases, there was a span of 11 bases. The V gene's germline CDR1 is SGHNT and CDR2 YENEEA. In DNA, the CDR3 is TGTGCCAGCAGCTTAGTCGGGGGCGGAGAAGCTTTCTTT. Residues: CASSLVGGGEAFF.

The V call is TRBV29-1, the J call TRBJ2-5; the D gene is possibly TRBD1 (6 bases). This CDR3 is 12 amino acids long. V was shortened by 8 bases and J by 6 bases, with 16 bases between the two germline ends. Germline CDR1 reads SQVTM; CDR2 reads ANQGSEA. The CDR3 DNA reads TGCAGCCCAAAGGACAGTGGGCAGACCCAGTACTTC. This gives the protein CSPKDSGQTQYF. Combining the CDR3 with reference TRBV29-1 and TRBJ2-5 gives the whole variable domain SAVISQKPSRDICQRGTSLTIQCQVDSQVTMMFWYRQQPGQSLTLIATANQGSEATYESGFVIDKFPISRPNLTFSTLTVSNMSPEDSSIYLCSPKDSGQTQYFGPGTRLLVL.

There are many counts of this clonotype. This sequence joins TRBV5-1 and TRBJ2-7, with D perhaps TRBD1 (5 bases). CDR3 length: 14 amino acids. V lost 4 bases to trimming and J lost 1 base, with 12 bases between them. Germline CDR1 and CDR2: SGHRS and YFSETQ. CDR3 DNA: TGCGCCAGCAGCCCGGACACCTGGTCCTACGAGCAGTACTTC. This encodes CASSPDTWSYEQYF.

A few counts support this clonotype. The CDR3 is CSGRALGTGELFF. In DNA form, the CDR3 reads TGCAGCGGCCGGGCCCTAGGCACCGGGGAGCTGTTTTTT. This chain uses TRBV29-1 with TRBJ2-2; D not certain. CDR1 is SQVTM and CDR2 is ANQGSEA in the germline V gene. V lost 7 bases and J 4 bases, leaving 13 bases between the germline ends. This CDR3 contains 13 residues.

This clonotype was seen repeatedly, ten times or more. V and J are TRBV20-1 and TRBJ2-5, with 7 bases fitting TRBD1. V dropped 6 bases and J dropped 1; count of bases not matched to a gene: 5. The CDR3 totals 13 residues. Germline values: CDR1 DFQATT, CDR2 SNEGSKA (reference sequence). The CDR3 nucleotides read TGCAGTGCCCCGGGACAGTCCCAAGAGACCCAGTACTTC. Translating it yields CSAPGQSQETQYF.

This rearrangement joins TRBV19 to TRBJ1-2; D remains unclear. The length of the CDR3 is 12 residues. The V and J ends lost 3 bases and 3 bases respectively, with 5 bases between them. Germline CDR1 and CDR2: LNHDA and SQIVND (reference sequence). CDR3 amino acids: CASSITDYGYTF. The CDR3 DNA sequence: TGTGCCAGTAGTATTACAGACTATGGCTACACCTTC.

Here the CDR3 reads CASKRRGGATGANVLTF. The CDR3 nucleotides read TGTGCCAGCAAACGTAGGGGGGGCGCAACTGGGGCCAACGTCCTGACTTTC. The chain recombines TRBV27 with TRBJ2-6; D is perhaps TRBD2 (7 bases). The CDR3 length is 17 residues. V gave up 7 bases and J gave up 2 bases, with 18 bases separating them. Germline-derived CDR1 and CDR2 are MNHEY and SMNVEV (reference sequence).

The V call is TRBV18, the J call TRBJ2-3, with D perhaps matching TRBD2 (6 bases). This CDR3 has 15 amino acids. Germline V CDR1 and CDR2: KGHSH, LQKENI. V was shortened by 3 bases and J by 8 bases, with 18 bases between the two germline ends. In DNA form, the CDR3 reads TGTGCCAGCTCACCTTTTAGCGGAGTAGAGGCTACGCAGTATTTT. Protein product: CASSPFSGVEATQYF. Drawing the rest from reference TRBV18 and TRBJ2-3, the complete variable domain is NAGVMQNPRHLVRRRGQEARLRCSPMKGHSHVYWYRQLPEEGLKFMVYLQKENIIDESGMPKERFSAEFPKEGPSILRIQQVVRGDSAAYFCASSPFSGVEATQYFGPGTRLTVL.

The chain is built from TRBV28 and TRBJ1-4, with D possibly matching TRBD1 (6 bases). Germline V gives CDR1 MDHEN, CDR2 SYDVKM. Trimming took off 4 bases at V and 0 bases at J, with 21 bases between the two ends. The CDR3 consists of 19 residues. This CDR3 is CASSSGGADLQATNEKLFF. CDR3 coding DNA: TGTGCCAGCAGTTCGGGGGGGGCAGACCTACAAGCAACTAATGAAAAACTGTTTTTT.

This chain links TRBV24-1 with TRBJ2-3; 7 bases are a match to TRBD2. Germline CDR1 reads KGHDR; CDR2 reads SFDVKD. The CDR3 spans 15 residues. J gave up 4 bases and V 2 bases, and 5 bases lay outside the gene matches. CDR3 region: CATSDWTSGADTQYF. CDR3 in DNA: TGTGCCACCAGTGATTGGACTAGTGGGGCAGATACGCAGTATTTT.

This clonotype was detected ten times or more. This chain links TRBV3-1 with TRBJ2-7; D not resolved. The length of the CDR3 is 11 residues. The ends were cut back, 2 bases at V and 4 bases at J, with 3 bases in the middle. Germline CDR1 and CDR2: LGHDT and YNNKEL (reference sequence). CDR3 nucleotides: TGTGCCAGCAGCCAACTATACGAGCAGTACTTC. This translates into CASSQLYEQYF.

This clonotype was found many times. The chain combines TRBV6-1 with TRBJ2-7, with unresolved D. The germline V gene has CDR1 MNHNS and CDR2 SASEGT. Trimming left V 3 bases short and J 0 bases short, with 12 bases between. CDR3 length: 15 residues. Here the CDR3 DNA reads TGTGCCAGCAGTGAGGCGGCCGAACCCTCCTACGAGCAGTACTTC. Protein sequence: CASSEAAEPSYEQYF.

This clonotype turned up a few times. V usage is TRBV7-8 and J usage is TRBJ2-5, with TRBD1 matching 12 bases. The CDR3 has 16 residues. The V and J ends lost 5 bases and 7 bases, in that order; junction bases with no gene match: 11. Germline assignment: CDR1 SGHVS and CDR2 FQNEAQ. CDR3 in DNA: TGTGCCAGCAGCCCCCGGGACAGGGGGCCGTTAGGGACCCAGTACTTC. Translation: CASSPRDRGPLGTQYF. The whole variable domain, filled in from reference TRBV7-8 and TRBJ2-5, reads GAGVSQSPRYKVAKRGQDVALRCDPISGHVSLFWYQQALGQGPEFLTYFQNEAQLDKSGLPSDRFFAERPEGSVSTLKIQRTQQEDSAVYLCASSPRDRGPLGTQYFGPGTRLLVL.

V gene TRBV27 combines with J gene TRBJ2-1; D might be TRBD2 (6 bases). CDR3 length: 14 residues. Germline V gene lookup returns CDR1 MNHEY and CDR2 SMNVEV (reference sequence). Trimming cost V 2 bases and J 7 bases, with 12 bases left between them. CDR3 protein: CASSLVREVNEQFF. Here the CDR3 DNA reads TGTGCCAGCAGTTTAGTTAGGGAGGTGAATGAGCAGTTCTTC.

This chain connects TRBV21-1 to TRBJ1-6; TRBD1 was called by the table and not checked on the DNA. TRBV21-1 is noted as a pseudogene. The CDR3 extends over 17 amino acids. The CDR3 DNA is TGTGCCAGCAGCAAAGTGGGTCTCGACAGTGCCAATTCACCCCTCCACTTT. This translates into CASSKVGLDSANSPLHF.

This clonotype was seen many times. The V and J genes are TRBV5-6 and TRBJ1-5; 9 bases match TRBD1. Germline V gene sequence: CDR1 SGHDT, CDR2 YYEEEE. The CDR3 covers 14 residues. Trimming took 1 base from V and 7 from J; bases not matched to a gene: 3. The CDR3 region is CASSLTTGGQPQHF. The CDR3 DNA reads TGTGCCAGCAGCTTGACCACAGGGGGCCAGCCCCAGCATTTT.

As concerns this clonotype: At one boundary the junction diverges from the germline segment, which might be a read error. V usage is TRBV6-2 or TRBV6-3 and J usage is TRBJ2-7; 7 bases align to TRBD2. CDR1 is MNHEY and CDR2 is SVGEGT in the germline V gene. This CDR3 is built from 14 residues. The CDR3: CASSQGLDVYEQHF. CDR3 in DNA: TGTGCCAGCAGTCAAGGACTAGACGTCTACGAGCAGCACTTC.

V and J are TRBV14 and TRBJ2-1; tentatively, D is TRBD2 (5 bases). Germline assignment: CDR1 SGHDN and CDR2 FVKESK. With 4 bases removed from V and 9 bases from J, the gap between germline ends came to 22 bases. There are 16 residues in the CDR3. The CDR3 loop reads CASSPPAGPKRSEQFF. The CDR3, as DNA: TGTGCCAGCAGCCCACCCGCGGGCCCAAAACGCAGTGAGCAGTTCTTC.

This clonotype was seen ten or more times. The gene calls are TRBV11-2 and TRBJ2-2; TRBD1 matches at 10 bases. With 4 bases clipped from V and 4 bases from J, the junction kept 9 bases outside the gene matches. From germline, CDR1 is SGHAT and CDR2 FQNNGV. This CDR3 has 17 residues. CDR3: CASSSPRDRGSTGELFF. CDR3 nucleotides: TGTGCCAGCAGCTCCCCCCGGGACAGGGGTTCCACCGGGGAGCTGTTTTTT.

This clonotype was seen a few times. The genes are TRBV10-3 and TRBJ2-3; 9 positions agree with TRBD1. The CDR3 spans 14 residues. Per germline, CDR1 ENHRY and CDR2 SYGVKD. The V gene end was trimmed by 5 bases and the J gene end by 3 bases; junction bases not matched to a gene: 3. The CDR3 coding sequence is TGTGCCATCAGTCCCGGGACAGGGACAGATACGCAGTATTTT. Translating it yields CAISPGTGTDTQYF.